Below, one TCR beta chain is given with its context. Specified time point: pre-treatment baseline. This sample is drawn from a study of blood T cell dynamics during melanoma immunotherapy. Study summary: Metastatic melanoma patients received first-line pembrolizumab or nivolumab plus ipilimumab.

Every bulk PBMC sample received the same 350 ng of DNA. TCRdb's table, derived via immunoSEQ multiplex PCR, lists solely in-frame clones and lacks some. The data contain approximately 15,000 clones, about nine tenths of them seen just once; the ten biggest clones take up 6% to 7.5%. V dropped 3 bases and J dropped 9 bases, with 21 bases sitting between them. The germline V gene encodes CDR1 LNHDA and CDR2 SQIVND (reference sequence). CDR3 length: 16 residues. The source is a human donor with melanoma. This material consisted of blood, taken from a patient treated with checkpoint blockade. The chain uses TRBV19 and TRBJ2-1, with unresolved D. The CDR3 DNA sequence: TGTGCCAGTAGTATTCAAGTGAGTTGGGGATTCGGTGAGCAGTTCTTC. Its protein product is CASSIQVSWGFGEQFF.